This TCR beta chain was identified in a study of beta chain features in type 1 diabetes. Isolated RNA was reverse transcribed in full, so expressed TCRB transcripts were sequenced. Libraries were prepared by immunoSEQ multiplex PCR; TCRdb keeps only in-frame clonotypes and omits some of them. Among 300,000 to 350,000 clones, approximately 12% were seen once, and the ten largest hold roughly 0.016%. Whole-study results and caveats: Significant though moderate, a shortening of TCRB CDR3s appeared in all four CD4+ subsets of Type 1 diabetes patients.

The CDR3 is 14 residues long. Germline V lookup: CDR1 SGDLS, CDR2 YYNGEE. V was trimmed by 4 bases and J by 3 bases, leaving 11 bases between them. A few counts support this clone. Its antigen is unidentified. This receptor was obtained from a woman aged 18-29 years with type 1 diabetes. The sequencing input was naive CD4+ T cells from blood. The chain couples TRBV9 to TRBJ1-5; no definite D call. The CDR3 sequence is CASSPEASNQPQHF. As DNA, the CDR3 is TGTGCCAGCAGCCCTGAGGCTTCCAATCAGCCCCAGCATTTT. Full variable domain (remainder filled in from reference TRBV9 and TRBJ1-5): DSGVTQTPKHLITATGQRVTLRCSPRSGDLSVYWYQQSLDQGLQFLIQYYNGEERAKGNILERFSAQQFPDLHSELNLSSLELGDSALYFCASSPEASNQPQHFGDGTRLSIL.